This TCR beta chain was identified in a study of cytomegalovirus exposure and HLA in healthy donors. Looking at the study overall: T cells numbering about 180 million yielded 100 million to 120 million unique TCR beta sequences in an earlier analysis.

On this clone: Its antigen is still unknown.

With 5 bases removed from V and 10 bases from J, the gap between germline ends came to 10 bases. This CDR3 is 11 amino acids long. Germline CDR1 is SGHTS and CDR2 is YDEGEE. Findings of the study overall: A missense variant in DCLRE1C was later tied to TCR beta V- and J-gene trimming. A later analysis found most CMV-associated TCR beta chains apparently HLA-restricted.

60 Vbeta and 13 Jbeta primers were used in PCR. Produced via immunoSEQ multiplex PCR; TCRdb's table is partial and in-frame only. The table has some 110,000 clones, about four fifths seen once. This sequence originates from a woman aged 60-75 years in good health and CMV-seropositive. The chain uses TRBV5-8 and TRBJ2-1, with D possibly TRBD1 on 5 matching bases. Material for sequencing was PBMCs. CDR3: CASRFSGEQFF. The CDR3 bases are TGTGCCAGCAGGTTTTCAGGGGAGCAGTTCTTC.